The 10 T cell receptor beta chains below come from one sample, sequenced in a study of cytomegalovirus exposure and HLA in healthy donors. In the PCR, 60 Vbeta and 13 Jbeta primers were used. Only in-frame clones appear in the TCRdb table, and some are missing; sequencing was by immunoSEQ multiplex PCR. Found here are some 150,000 clones, approximately 71% of them singletons; the top ten hold 4% to 6%. Sequenced: PBMCs. Receptors were obtained from a woman aged 50 to 60 in good health and CMV-seronegative.

This clone was detected a few times. The rearrangement joins TRBV5-6 to TRBJ2-3; D uncertain. V lost 2 bases and J lost 1, with 8 bases in between. This CDR3 has 14 residues. The germline V gene has CDR1 SGHDT and CDR2 YYEEEE. The CDR3 is CASSFHTGTDTQYF. DNA of the CDR3: TGTGCCAGCAGCTTCCATACAGGCACAGATACGCAGTATTTT.

The V call is TRBV19, the J call TRBJ2-2, with D perhaps matching TRBD2 (6 bases). This CDR3 comprises 15 residues. Trimming shortened V by 6 bases and J by 3 bases, and 14 bases separated the two germline ends. Germline CDR1 reads LNHDA; CDR2 reads SQIVND (reference sequence). The CDR3 sequence is CASRSLGGDTGELFF. The CDR3 DNA follows: TGTGCCAGTAGATCGCTCGGCGGGGACACCGGGGAGCTGTTTTTT.

The rearrangement links TRBV5-4 to TRBJ1-1; 10 nucleotides match TRBD1. The germline CDR1 and CDR2 sequences are SGHNT and YYREEE (reference sequence). This CDR3 region has 16 residues. Germline trimming cut 4 bases from V and 6 bases from J; bases unmatched to any gene: 12. The CDR3 region has the DNA TGTGCCAGCAGCCCACGTAGGACAGGGGGTAGGGCTGAAGCTTTCTTT. Protein product: CASSPRRTGGRAEAFF.

This chain links TRBV4-3 with TRBJ2-7, with 8 bases fitting TRBD2. The CDR3 has 16 residues. CDR1 and CDR2 from the germline V gene are LGHNA and YSLEER. V lost 1 base to trimming and J lost 3 bases; unmatched junction nucleotides: 8. The CDR3 sequence is CASSQGVGGAYYEQYF. CDR3 nucleotide sequence: TGCGCCAGCAGCCAAGGGGTCGGGGGGGCCTACTACGAGCAGTACTTC.

The rearrangement joins TRBV9 to TRBJ2-3; TRBD1 aligns across 8 bases. The length of the CDR3 is 15 residues. Unmatched junction bases numbered 6, after V lost 4 bases and J lost 2 bases. Germline CDR1 reads SGDLS; CDR2 reads YYNGEE. Here the CDR3 DNA reads TGTGCCAGCAGCCGATGGACAGGGACCACAGATACGCAGTATTTT. Amino acid sequence: CASSRWTGTTDTQYF.

The V call is TRBV6-1, the J call TRBJ1-5, with 8 bases that match TRBD1. CDR3 length: 15 residues. Germline V gives CDR1 MNHNS, CDR2 SASEGT. V shed 7 bases, J shed 6 bases, and the junction held 11 bases outside the gene matches. The CDR3 DNA reads TGTGCCAGCATAGGGGGCAGGGGGCTTAGTCAGCCCCAGCATTTT. It codes for CASIGGRGLSQPQHF.

The chain has TRBV14 and TRBJ1-2; no reliable D call. This CDR3 has 18 amino acids. The V gene lost 2 bases and the J gene lost 4 bases, with 23 bases spanning the gap. Germline V gene lookup returns CDR1 SGHDN and CDR2 FVKESK. In DNA, the CDR3 is TGTGCCAGCAGCCAACGACCTAGCGATAGAAGGGATGGCTATGGCTACACCTTC. Protein product: CASSQRPSDRRDGYGYTF.

A few counts support this clone. This chain connects TRBV6-5 to TRBJ2-5; 8 positions agree with TRBD1. The junction had 6 bases not matched to a gene; V was cut back by 5 bases and J by 4 bases. The germline CDR1 and CDR2 sequences are MNHEY and SVGAGI. This CDR3 region has 14 residues. CDR3 bases: TGTGCCAGCAGTCGGGACAGGCAAGCAGAGACCCAGTACTTC. It codes for CASSRDRQAETQYF.

In this sample, this clone turned up a few times. The V and J genes are TRBV6-1 and TRBJ2-3; 9 bases map to TRBD1. Germline assignment: CDR1 MNHNS and CDR2 SASEGT. Losses at the gene ends were 3 bases for V and 5 bases for J; bases not matched to a gene: 6. This CDR3 contains 15 residues. The CDR3 DNA is TGTGCCAGCAGTGACTTGACAGGGGGGGGAGATACGCAGTATTTT. Translated, it gives CASSDLTGGGDTQYF.

This chain joins TRBV27 and TRBJ1-2, with 7 bases lining up with TRBD1. The CDR3 contains 14 residues. Trimming cost V 3 bases and J 3 bases; bases outside gene matches: 4. Per the germline V gene, CDR1 is MNHEY and CDR2 is SMNVEV (reference sequence). CDR3 protein: CASSLTGNDYGYTF. As DNA, the CDR3 is TGTGCCAGCAGTTTGACAGGGAATGACTATGGCTACACCTTC.